Below are 6 T cell receptor beta chains sequenced from a single sample in a study of regulatory T cells in long-lasting Graves disease (dated by TCRdb to the early 2020s). The meaning of the sample's time point label: newly diagnosed GD, antithyroid drugs for less than 3 months. For both TCR sequencing and RNA sequencing, RNA was extracted from PBMCs in TRIzol. Library preparation employed multiplex PCR. The data were produced on an Illumina HiSeq 4000. To build TCR beta libraries, CDR3 regions were amplified by Arm-PCR using iRepertoire HTBI primers. TCRdb redid the processing of the public reads, applying fastp at Q25 and MiXCR, and retained in-frame beta chains. Every entry covers one CDR3 protein and lists the most common genes and DNA from its rows. Within this sample are about 370,000 distinct CDR3 sequences, with 15% to 18% of them counted one time only. Jointly, the top ten make up 22% of the sample.

Sequencing was performed on peripheral blood mononuclear cells (PBMCs), taken at new diagnosis, from a patient treated with antithyroid drugs. These receptor sequences come from a female donor with Graves disease.

Notes on this clonotype: A far bigger clonotype differs at one base, so this is likely a read error. V usage is TRBV7-2 and J usage is TRBJ2-1, with 12 positions matching TRBD2. The CDR3 totals 18 residues. V shed 11 bases and J 9 bases; nucleotides not matched to a gene: 23. Germline assignment: CDR1 SGHTA and CDR2 FQGNSA. CDR3 DNA: TGTGCCTGCACCCCTGCCAGGGTGGCTAGCGGGAGGGTAGGTGAGCAGTTCTTC. Protein: CACTPARVASGRVGEQFF.

This clonotype was observed a handful of times. The V call is TRBV5-4, the J call TRBJ2-7; 7 bases are shared with TRBD1. Germline CDR1 reads SGHNT; CDR2 reads YYREEE (reference sequence). There are 15 residues in the CDR3. V lost 0 bases to trimming and J lost 3 bases; unmatched junction nucleotides: 6. The CDR3 region has the DNA TGTGCCAGCAGCTTGGTTTCGCAGGGGGACTACGAGCAGTACTTC. Protein sequence: CASSLVSQGDYEQYF.

This chain joins TRBV2 and TRBJ1-5; 7 bases agree with TRBD1. The J segment lost 2 bases and the V segment lost 7 bases, leaving 2 bases of the junction unmatched. Germline loops: CDR1 SNHLY, CDR2 FYNNEI. This CDR3 has 13 residues. The CDR3 DNA is TGTGCCAGCAAGGGACAGCGCAATCAGCCCCAGCATTTT. Translated: CASKGQRNQPQHF.

Note on this clonotype: A much larger clone is a single base away; this may be a read error. This chain connects TRBV18 to TRBJ1-2; D may be TRBD1 (5 bases). This CDR3 region has 14 residues. The germline gives CDR1 KGHSH, CDR2 LQKENI. The CDR3 sequence is CASSPGRGGEGYAF. In DNA, the CDR3 is TGTGCCAGCTCACCTGGTCGTGGAGGGGAAGGCTACGCCTTC.

This clonotype appeared many times. V usage is TRBV4-3 and J usage is TRBJ2-7; 7 bases line up with TRBD2. The CDR3 has 15 residues. The ends lost 0 bases at V and 6 bases at J; junction bases unmatched: 8. Germline CDR1 is LGHNA and CDR2 is YSLEER. The CDR3 bases are TGCGCCAGCAGCCAAGATGGCGGGGGAGCGGGCGAGCAGTACTTC. This codes for CASSQDGGGAGEQYF.

This clonotype has at least ten counts. The chain employs TRBV13 and TRBJ2-1; 11 bases map to TRBD1. The CDR3 is made up of 17 amino acids. CDR1 is PRHDT, CDR2 FYEKMQ, per germline (reference sequence). The V and J ends lost 1 base and 6 bases, in that order; junction bases with no gene match: 8. CDR3 sequence (DNA): TGTGCCAGCAGCTTAGAGCTCGGGACAGGGGGGTCCAATGAGCAGTTCTTC. It yields the protein CASSLELGTGGSNEQFF.